This T cell receptor (beta chain) was found in a study of shared clonotypes between healthy human individuals. Unmatched junction bases numbered 13, after V lost 4 bases and J lost 9 bases. Germline CDR1 SGHNT, CDR2 YYREEE (reference sequence). CDR3 size: 15 residues. As originally analysed: Sequence data from immunoSEQ were junction-only and lacked quality scores; consequently, filtering differed. Only in-frame clones appear in the TCRdb table, and some are missing; sequencing was by immunoSEQ multiplex PCR. The V and J calls and clone size were taken over from that table, and D and trimming were inferred from the DNA. Of 300,000 to 350,000 clones listed, around 79% are singletons. This clone came up once.

The material sequenced was memory CD4+ T cells sorted from blood. Indicated subset: CD45RA-negative fraction. This clonotype was sampled from a man aged 25 to 40 in good health. The gene calls are TRBV5-4 and TRBJ2-7, with TRBD2 identical over 10 bases. The CDR3 reads CASSPGLAVGGRQYF. The CDR3 DNA reads as TGTGCCAGCAGCCCCGGACTAGCGGTGGGAGGGCGGCAGTACTTC.